This T cell receptor (beta chain) was retrieved from a study of cytomegalovirus exposure and HLA in healthy donors. This CDR3 contains 16 residues. The germline V gene encodes CDR1 MGHRA and CDR2 YSYEKL. The V and J ends lost 0 bases and 0 bases respectively, with 9 bases between them. The PCR employed 60 Vbeta primers together with 13 Jbeta primers. TCRdb's copy holds only in-frame clones and misses some; the assay was immunoSEQ multiplex PCR. The sample includes 140,000 or so clones, around 86% of them seen just once. The sequence derives from a woman aged 30 to 39 in good health and CMV-seronegative. The sequenced sample was PBMCs. The chain carries TRBV4-1 and TRBJ1-5; D is undetermined. The CDR3 bases are TGCGCCAGCAGCCAAGATCCACGAGTTAGCAATCAGCCCCAGCATTTT. Translating it yields CASSQDPRVSNQPQHF.